The present TCR beta chain was sequenced within a study of blood T cell repertoires in COVID-19 (dated by TCRdb to the early 2020s). In terms of the full investigation: The collaborator samples originated in the United States, Italy and Spain and spanned the acute and convalescent phases of COVID-19. The prospective study material was composed of cDNA or gDNA derived from T cells, B-cell-depleted T cells, or PBMCs. The dataset comprised deeply sampled blood TCRbeta repertoires from subjects exposed to, actively infected with, or recovered from COVID-19. A freely available public database, intended as a resource for researchers studying the immune response to SARS-CoV-2, is where the repertoires were released. Samples were obtained from the ongoing ImmuneRACE study (first 160 participants) and from over 1,000 subjects provided by 6 global collaborators. A de-identified subject ID, COVID-19 status, age in years and sex were almost always included in the sample metadata. Where HLA class I and class II types were available, the types were taken from metadata supplied by the sample provider, not from assay-based typing. Overall study results and their limits: The amount of clinical and demographic metadata varied by source and participant and was provided uncurated.

A distance of 13 bases separates the germline ends of V and J, which lose 5 bases and 3 bases respectively. CDR1 PRHDT and CDR2 FYEKMQ were looked up in the germline V gene (reference sequence). Its CDR3 holds 14 amino acids, cysteine through phenylalanine. The sequence is cut down to CDR3 DNA, 42 bases in frame from base 1. TCRbeta CDR3 regions were amplified from genomic DNA using the immunoSEQ Assay, a bias-controlled multiplex PCR. In the source study's methods: The number of nucleated cells in each sample was estimated by amplification of reference gene primers within the assay. Sequence reads were collapsed and filtered to measure the absolute abundance of every unique TCRbeta CDR3 rearrangement. For each sample, productive Simpson clonality was calculated by taking the square root of Simpson's diversity index across productive rearrangements. As stored in TCRdb, this immuneACCESS dataset retains in-frame rearrangements with V and J assigned. A fraction of the clones does not appear; measured against another copy, unresolved V genes explain less than half of the discrepancy, and the remainder lacks a known reason. The D gene and trimming were derived from the DNA, and the V and J assignments and clone size from that table. The sample yields about 45,000 clones; around 92% were counted once. The leading ten clones occupy about 11% of the sample.

As regards this clone: Which antigen it targets is not known. Base qualities are not provided; no much larger clone lies one nucleotide away.

The collaborating institutions used their own protocols to collect whole blood in K2EDTA tubes. For TCRbeta analysis, collaborator samples were shipped as frozen whole blood, as isolated PBMCs, or as DNA extracted from either sample type. The sequence is built from TRBV13 and TRBJ2-5; the D gene is perhaps TRBD2, on 6 matching bases. This clonotype originated in a human donor in a cohort sampled during active COVID-19. The sequenced sample consisted of peripheral blood. The bases read TGTGCCAGCAGCCCCGCCCCGGGGGAAGAGACCCAGTACTTC. This is translated as CASSPAPGEETQYF. Beyond the CDR3, the reference TRBV13 and TRBJ2-5 genes provide the residues; the full variable domain reads: AAGVIQSPRHLIKEKRETATLKCYPIPRHDTVYWYQQGPGQDPQFLISFYEKMQSDKGSIPDRFSAQQFSDYHSELNMSSLELGDSALYFCASSPAPGEETQYFGPGTRLLVL.